The sequence of this T cell receptor (beta chain) was determined in a study of blood T cell repertoires in COVID-19. Participant-given clinical history determined each cohort assignment. Assay used: immunoSEQ multiplex PCR; TCRdb lists only in-frame clones, some missing. The sample holds 250,000 or so clones, approximately 84% seen once. This clone has just one count. Per the germline V gene, CDR1 is SGHVS and CDR2 is FQNEAQ. CDR3 length: 15 residues. V was trimmed by 5 bases and J by 3 bases, leaving 15 bases between them. Specimen: PBMCs or T cells enriched from blood (not recorded which). The chain carries TRBV7-8 and TRBJ2-3, with a weak D call TRBD2 (6 bases). This clonotype was obtained from a man aged 45-60 years who had recovered from COVID-19. Written as DNA, the CDR3 is TGTGCCAGCAGCCCTCAAGCGGGTTGGACAGATACGCAGTATTTT. Translating gives CASSPQAGWTDTQYF. Full variable domain (rest looked up from reference TRBV7-8 and TRBJ2-3): GAGVSQSPRYKVAKRGQDVALRCDPISGHVSLFWYQQALGQGPEFLTYFQNEAQLDKSGLPSDRFFAERPEGSVSTLKIQRTQQEDSAVYLCASSPQAGWTDTQYFGPGTRLTVL.